The TCR beta chain described here comes from a study of blood T cell repertoires in COVID-19. The protocol was immunoSEQ multiplex PCR, while the TCRdb copy is restricted to in-frame clones and leaves out a portion. The table shows about 59,000 clones, with about 80% occurring only once. This CDR3 spans 14 amino acids. V lost 2 bases to trimming and J lost 3 bases, with 11 bases between them. Per the germline V gene, CDR1 is SGDLS and CDR2 is YYNGEE. The V and J genes are TRBV9 and TRBJ1-1; D is unclear. Sequencing was performed on peripheral blood. This TCR came from a man aged 55 to 69 with acute or convalescent COVID-19. CDR3 bases: TGTGCCAGCAGCGTTAGTGGCGAGGACACTGAAGCTTTCTTT. It yields the protein CASSVSGEDTEAFF.